The 25 T cell receptor beta chains in this list originate from one sample, sequenced in a study of shared clonotypes between healthy human individuals (dated by TCRdb to the early 2020s). Receptors were amplified or captured by the immunoSEQ multiplex PCR assay. This immuneACCESS table, as held by TCRdb, lists in-frame sequences with V and J called but not all clones. Of the missing ones, under half trace to an unresolved V gene in checked studies; the others have no known cause. This sample lists around 640,000 clones; around 96% were detected once. The top ten hold about 0.11% of the sample. CD8 naive samples were CD45RO-negative cells positively selected for CCR7, giving a CD45RA+CCR7+ population that excluded TemRA cells. Sequencing was done on a sample of naive CD8+ T cells sorted from blood. The sample's cell subset or site, from its label and the paper: CD45RA+CCR7+. The receptors were sampled from a woman in her twenties or thirties in good health.

The chain is built from TRBV11-2 and TRBJ2-7, with unresolved D. The CDR3 has 16 residues. The germline V gene encodes CDR1 SGHAT and CDR2 FQNNGV. V dropped 1 base and J dropped 0 bases, with 13 bases sitting between them. The CDR3 loop is CASSLVGISSSYEQYF. The CDR3 nucleotides are TGTGCCAGCAGCTTAGTGGGGATCAGCAGCTCCTACGAGCAGTACTTC.

The genes are TRBV29-1 and TRBJ2-5; 10 bases agree with TRBD2. The DNA end is more similar to TRBJ2-7, so the J call may be wrong. The CDR3 contains 14 residues. Looked up from germline, CDR1 is SQVTM and CDR2 is ANQGSEA. CDR3 DNA: TGCAGCGTGAGGGGGCTAGCGGGAGTCTACGAGCAGTACTTC. It codes for CSVRGLAGVYEQYF.

The J gene is TRBJ1-5, the V gene TRBV2; D not resolved. V was cut by 9 bases and J by 2 bases, with 17 bases left in between. The CDR3 is 15 amino acids. CDR1 and CDR2 from the germline V gene are SNHLY and FYNNEI. The CDR3 loop is CARSGPSGGNQPQHF. DNA of the CDR3: TGTGCCAGATCCGGGCCATCTGGGGGCAATCAGCCCCAGCATTTT.

The chain combines TRBV27 with TRBJ2-7; D gene uncertain. There are 14 residues in the CDR3. Germline CDR1 MNHEY, CDR2 SMNVEV (reference sequence). V dropped 3 bases and J dropped 1 base, with 10 bases sitting between them. The CDR3 region has the DNA TGTGCCAGCAGTTTTAAGGGTCTATCCTACGAGCAGTACTTC. This encodes CASSFKGLSYEQYF.

The chain joins TRBV29-1 to TRBJ2-1; D uncertain. Trimming took 7 bases from V and 6 from J, leaving 10 bases between them. Germline CDR1 SQVTM, CDR2 ANQGSEA. CDR3 length equals 11 residues. The CDR3 DNA sequence: TGCAGCGGGTTCTTCCGCAATGAGCAGTTCTTC. Protein: CSGFFRNEQFF.

On this clone itself: Other DNA sequences in the sample encode the same CDR3. This sequence joins TRBV9 and TRBJ2-7; TRBD1 is a possible D gene (5 bases). Germline values: CDR1 SGDLS, CDR2 YYNGEE. With 0 bases removed from V and 3 bases from J, the gap between germline ends came to 7 bases. This CDR3 contains 13 residues. The CDR3 loop is CASSVADSYEQYF. The CDR3 DNA sequence: TGTGCCAGCAGCGTAGCTGACAGCTACGAGCAGTACTTC.

V usage is TRBV5-6 and J usage is TRBJ2-1; a weak D match, TRBD1 (5 bases). Germline CDR1 is SGHDT and CDR2 is YYEEEE. Trimming pared 2 bases from V and 0 bases from J, leaving 12 bases between. The CDR3 loop spans 16 amino acids. The CDR3 loop is CASSFLQGSSYNEQFF. CDR3 coding DNA: TGTGCCAGCAGCTTCTTGCAGGGCAGCTCCTACAATGAGCAGTTCTTC.

The chain joins TRBV9 to TRBJ2-1; unclear D gene. In germline, CDR1 is SGDLS, CDR2 YYNGEE. The V end was cut by 3 bases, the J end by 8 bases, with 12 bases between. This CDR3 has 13 residues. Here the CDR3 reads CASSATDGDEQFF. CDR3 coding DNA: TGTGCCAGCAGCGCTACAGATGGGGATGAGCAGTTCTTC.

The chain couples TRBV11-2 to TRBJ2-7; D possibly matches TRBD1 or TRBD2 (5 bases each). Deletions cut 5 bases from V and 4 bases from J, with 21 bases between. The CDR3 has 16 amino acids. Looked up from germline, CDR1 is SGHAT and CDR2 is FQNNGV. CDR3 sequence reads: CASSLEWDHLFYEQYF. The CDR3, as DNA: TGTGCCAGCAGCCTCGAATGGGACCACTTATTTTACGAGCAGTACTTC.

The rearrangement links TRBV19 to TRBJ2-4, with D possibly being TRBD2 (6 bases). The CDR3 spans 14 residues. Germline assignment: CDR1 LNHDA and CDR2 SQIVND (reference sequence). Deletions cut 1 base from V and 5 bases from J, with 9 bases between. The CDR3, as DNA: TGTGCCAGTAGTATAGTGGGCGGGGAAAACATTCAGTACTTC. Translation gives CASSIVGGENIQYF.

This clone showed up just once. The V and J genes are TRBV28 and TRBJ2-1; TRBD2 matches 11 bases. This CDR3 has 15 residues. V dropped 5 bases and J dropped 5; count of bases not matched to a gene: 5. Germline CDR1 reads MDHEN; CDR2 reads SYDVKM. The chain's CDR3 is CASSPTSGNDNEQFF. In nucleotides, the CDR3 is TGTGCCAGCAGTCCGACTAGCGGGAACGACAATGAGCAGTTCTTC.

The chain carries TRBV9 and TRBJ2-3; D call uncertain. There are 14 residues in the CDR3. Germline lookup yields CDR1 SGDLS and CDR2 YYNGEE. Trimming shortened V by 0 bases and J by 2 bases, and 7 bases separated the two germline ends. As DNA, the CDR3 is TGTGCCAGCAGCGTAGTGCAGACCACAGATACGCAGTATTTT. This sequence encodes CASSVVQTTDTQYF.

The CDR3 nucleotides read TGCGCCAGCAGCCAAGTTCGGGACCCACGGTCACCCCTCCACTTT. Translation: CASSQVRDPRSPLHF. The chain joins TRBV4-1 to TRBJ1-6; tentatively, D is TRBD1 (5 bases). V was pared by 1 base and J by 10 bases, with 14 bases between. This CDR3 has 15 residues. Germline-derived CDR1 and CDR2 are MGHRA and YSYEKL.

Only one count was recorded for this clone. The chain links TRBV2 to TRBJ1-6, with 7 nucleotides matching TRBD1. Germline CDR1 SNHLY, CDR2 FYNNEI. The CDR3 has 15 amino acids. J was trimmed by 8 bases and V by 6 bases; bases with no gene match: 10. CDR3 DNA: TGTGCCAGCAGCGGGCCCAAGGGGGCGTATTCACCCCTCCACTTT. Its protein product is CASSGPKGAYSPLHF.

This clone was seen only once. The chain carries TRBV27 and TRBJ2-7; perhaps TRBD1 as D (6 bases). Trimming cost V 5 bases and J 3 bases, with 11 bases left between them. Germline CDR1 MNHEY, CDR2 SMNVEV (reference sequence). The CDR3 covers 13 residues. The CDR3: CASSTDRIYEQYF. The CDR3 DNA follows: TGTGCCAGCAGTACGGACAGAATCTACGAGCAGTACTTC.

The chain uses TRBV29-1 and TRBJ2-3; unclear D gene. V was shortened by 7 bases and J by 6 bases, with 8 bases between the two germline ends. This CDR3 comprises 10 residues. Germline CDR1 and CDR2: SQVTM and ANQGSEA. CDR3 DNA: TGCAGCGCGGTGTCGGATACGCAGTATTTT. As protein: CSAVSDTQYF.

The chain carries TRBV28 and TRBJ2-2; no reliable D call. Trimming pared 4 bases from V and 6 bases from J, leaving 6 bases between. This CDR3 is 12 amino acids long. Germline CDR1 reads MDHEN; CDR2 reads SYDVKM. CDR3 sequence (DNA): TGTGCCAGCAGTTCGGGCGCCGGGGAGCTGTTTTTT. It specifies CASSSGAGELFF.

This chain connects TRBV27 to TRBJ2-2, with D possibly being TRBD2 (5 bases). The CDR3 covers 14 residues. Germline V gene sequence: CDR1 MNHEY, CDR2 SMNVEV (reference sequence). The ends were cut back, 0 bases at V and 5 bases at J, with 7 bases in the middle. In DNA, the CDR3 is TGTGCCAGCAGTTTATCGCCGGGGACCGGGGAGCTGTTTTTT. Its translation is CASSLSPGTGELFF.

As concerns this clone: Additional DNA sequences in this sample encode the identical CDR3. The V gene is TRBV27, the J gene TRBJ2-7, with D possibly being TRBD1 or TRBD2 (5 bases each). CDR1 and CDR2 from the germline V gene are MNHEY and SMNVEV (reference sequence). Trimming took off 4 bases at V and 4 bases at J, with 11 bases between the two ends. The CDR3 covers 13 residues. For the CDR3, the DNA is TGTGCCAGCAGTTGGGGGACCGGGTACGAGCAGTACTTC. This gives the protein CASSWGTGYEQYF.

The CDR3 loop is CSAVQGAYEQYF. DNA for the CDR3: TGCAGCGCCGTACAGGGGGCCTACGAGCAGTACTTC. The V gene is TRBV29-1, the J gene TRBJ2-7; TRBD1 agrees at 8 bases. This CDR3 comprises 12 residues. Trimming removed 7 bases from V and 2 bases from J; junction bases left unmatched: 4. Germline V gene data show CDR1 as SQVTM and CDR2 as ANQGSEA.

This clone appeared once. The rearrangement uses TRBV13 and TRBJ2-3; D unresolved. V was cut by 5 bases and J by 1 base, with 13 bases left in between. CDR1 and CDR2 from the germline V gene are PRHDT and FYEKMQ (reference sequence). CDR3 length: 15 residues. Here the CDR3 reads CASSQRLWGTDTQYF. CDR3 nucleotide sequence: TGTGCCAGCAGCCAACGCTTGTGGGGCACAGATACGCAGTATTTT. Drawing the rest from reference TRBV13 and TRBJ2-3, the complete variable domain is AAGVIQSPRHLIKEKRETATLKCYPIPRHDTVYWYQQGPGQDPQFLISFYEKMQSDKGSIPDRFSAQQFSDYHSELNMSSLELGDSALYFCASSQRLWGTDTQYFGPGTRLTVL.

This clone was picked up one time. The chain carries TRBV5-5 and TRBJ2-1, with D tentatively TRBD1 (6 bases). There are 16 residues in the CDR3. The germline gives CDR1 SGHKS, CDR2 YYEKEE (reference sequence). Trimming took 7 bases from V and 6 from J, leaving 23 bases between them. CDR3 sequence reads: CASGPMRGTILNEQFF. In DNA, the CDR3 is TGTGCCAGCGGACCTATGAGGGGGACAATCCTCAATGAGCAGTTCTTC. The whole variable domain, filled in from reference TRBV5-5 and TRBJ2-1, reads DAGVTQSPTHLIKTRGQQVTLRCSPISGHKSVSWYQQVLGQGPQFIFQYYEKEERGRGNFPDRFSARQFPNYSSELNVNALLLGDSALYLCASGPMRGTILNEQFFGPGTRLTVL.

The chain links TRBV5-4 to TRBJ1-1; D may be TRBD1 (5 bases). Trimming took 4 bases from V and 8 from J, leaving 12 bases between them. The length of the CDR3 is 12 residues. Germline CDR1 reads SGHNT; CDR2 reads YYREEE (reference sequence). The CDR3 DNA is TGTGCCAGCAGCCCGGGGCCCTCAGAAGCTTTCTTT. It yields the protein CASSPGPSEAFF.

This chain links TRBV7-2 with TRBJ2-1; no definite D call. Germline V gene data show CDR1 as SGHTA and CDR2 as FQGNSA. The CDR3 sequence is 13 residues long. The V end was cut by 9 bases, the J end by 0 bases, with 9 bases between. The CDR3 nucleotides read TGTGCCAGAGAACTGGACTCCTACAATGAGCAGTTCTTC. Translation: CARELDSYNEQFF.

The rearrangement links TRBV13 to TRBJ2-2; 11 bases align to TRBD1. The CDR3 covers 14 residues. Germline CDR1 and CDR2: PRHDT and FYEKMQ (reference sequence). After removal of 6 bases from V and 5 bases from J, the junction contained 2 bases not matched to a gene. The CDR3, as DNA: TGTGCCAGCAGTTGGGACAGGGGGACCGGGGAGCTGTTTTTT. It encodes CASSWDRGTGELFF. Drawing the rest from reference TRBV13 and TRBJ2-2, the complete variable domain is AAGVIQSPRHLIKEKRETATLKCYPIPRHDTVYWYQQGPGQDPQFLISFYEKMQSDKGSIPDRFSAQQFSDYHSELNMSSLELGDSALYFCASSWDRGTGELFFGEGSRLTVL.